This T cell receptor (beta chain) was retrieved from a study of blood T cell repertoires in COVID-19. The CDR3 is 15 residues long. Germline-derived CDR1 and CDR2 are SGHRS and YFSETQ. Trimming pared 0 bases from V and 1 base from J, leaving 8 bases between. Only in-frame clones appear in the TCRdb table, and some are missing; sequencing was by immunoSEQ multiplex PCR. Here the sample spans roughly 80,000 clones, approximately 80% being singletons. The TCR was taken from a man in his sixties with active or convalescent COVID-19. The chain couples TRBV5-1 to TRBJ1-5, with D unresolved. Sequencing was done on a sample of peripheral blood. CDR3 coding DNA: TGCGCCAGCAGCTTGGTAGGCGGGAGCAATCAGCCCCAGCATTTT. Protein sequence: CASSLVGGSNQPQHF.